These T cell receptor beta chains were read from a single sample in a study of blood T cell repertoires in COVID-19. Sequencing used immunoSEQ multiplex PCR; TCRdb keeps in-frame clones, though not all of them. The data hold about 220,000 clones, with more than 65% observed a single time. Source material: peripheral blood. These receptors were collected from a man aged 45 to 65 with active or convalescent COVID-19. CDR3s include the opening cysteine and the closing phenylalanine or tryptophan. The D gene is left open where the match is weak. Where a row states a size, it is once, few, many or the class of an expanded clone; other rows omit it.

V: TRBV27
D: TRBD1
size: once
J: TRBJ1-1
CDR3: CASSLLRQGNTEAFF
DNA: TGTGCCAGCAGTTTATTGAGACAGGGGAACACTGAAGCTTTCTTT

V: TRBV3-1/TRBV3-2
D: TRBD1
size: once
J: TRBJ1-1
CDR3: CASSHVDRVNTEAFF
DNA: TGTGCCAGCAGCCATGTTGACAGGGTGAACACTGAAGCTTTCTTT

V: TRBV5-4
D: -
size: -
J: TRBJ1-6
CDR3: CASSLGGDNSPLHF
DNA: TGTGCCAGCAGCTTGGGCGGAGATAATTCACCCCTCCACTTT

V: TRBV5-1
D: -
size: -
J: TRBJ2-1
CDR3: CASSLGGSSYNEQFF
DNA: TGCGCCAGCAGCTTGGGAGGGAGCTCCTACAATGAGCAGTTCTTC

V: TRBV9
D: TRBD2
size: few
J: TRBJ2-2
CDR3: CASSVDSGGLTGELFF
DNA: TGTGCCAGCAGCGTAGACAGCGGGGGATTAACCGGGGAGCTGTTTTTT

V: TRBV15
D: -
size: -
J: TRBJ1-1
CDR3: CATSRDSAAMNTEAFF
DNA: TGTGCCACCAGCAGAGATTCAGCGGCTATGAACACTGAAGCTTTCTTT

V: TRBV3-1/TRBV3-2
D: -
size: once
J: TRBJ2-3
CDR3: CASSQRGTDTQYF
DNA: TGTGCCAGCAGTCAAAGGGGGACAGATACGCAGTATTTT

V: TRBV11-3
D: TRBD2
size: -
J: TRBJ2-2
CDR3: CASSFLGGSANTGELFF
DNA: TGTGCCAGCAGCTTTTTGGGGGGGTCCGCGAACACCGGGGAGCTGTTTTTT

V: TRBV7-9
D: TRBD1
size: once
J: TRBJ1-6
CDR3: CASSPHGDSNSPLHF
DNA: TGTGCCAGCAGTCCCCACGGGGACAGTAATTCACCCCTCCACTTT

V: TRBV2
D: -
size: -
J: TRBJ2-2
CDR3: CASSLDSHTGELFF
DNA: TGTGCCAGCAGTCTGGACAGCCACACCGGGGAGCTGTTTTTT

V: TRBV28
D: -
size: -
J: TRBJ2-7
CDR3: CASSRAGSYEQYF
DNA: TGTGCCAGCAGTAGGGCAGGGTCCTACGAGCAGTACTTC

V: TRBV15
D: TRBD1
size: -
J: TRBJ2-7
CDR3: CATSTTGTGAYEQYF
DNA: TGTGCCACCAGCACAACCGGGACAGGGGCCTACGAGCAGTACTTC

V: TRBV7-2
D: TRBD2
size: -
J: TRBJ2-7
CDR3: CASSLEGGSGTYEQYF
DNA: TGTGCCAGCAGCTTAGAGGGCGGTAGCGGGACCTACGAGCAGTACTTC

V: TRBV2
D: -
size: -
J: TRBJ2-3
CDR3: CASSVRGTQYF
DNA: TGTGCCAGCAGCGTTAGGGGGACGCAGTATTTT

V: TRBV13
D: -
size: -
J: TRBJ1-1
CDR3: CASSLAVRANTEAFF
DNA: TGTGCCAGCAGCTTAGCGGTCAGGGCTAACACTGAAGCTTTCTTT

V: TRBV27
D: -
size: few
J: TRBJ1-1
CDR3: CASLTGTEAFF
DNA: TGTGCCAGCCTGACCGGGACAGAAGCTTTCTTT

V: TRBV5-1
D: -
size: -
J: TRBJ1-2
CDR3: CASSLATTGTYGYTF
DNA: TGCGCCAGCAGCTTGGCCACAACAGGGACCTATGGCTACACCTTC

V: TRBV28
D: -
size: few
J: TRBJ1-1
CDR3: CASSRPVAEAFF
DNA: TGTGCCAGCAGCAGGCCGGTCGCTGAAGCTTTCTTT

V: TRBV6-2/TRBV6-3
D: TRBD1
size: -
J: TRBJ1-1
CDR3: CASSYLGTDQGEAFF
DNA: TGTGCCAGCAGTTACCTTGGGACAGACCAGGGTGAAGCTTTCTTT

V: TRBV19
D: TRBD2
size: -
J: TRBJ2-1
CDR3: CASSPSSGGLSEQFF
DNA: TGTGCCAGTAGTCCCAGTAGCGGGGGCCTCTCGGAGCAGTTCTTC

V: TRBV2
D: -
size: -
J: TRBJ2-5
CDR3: CASSEGESQTQYF
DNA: TGTGCCAGCAGTGAAGGCGAAAGTCAGACCCAGTACTTC

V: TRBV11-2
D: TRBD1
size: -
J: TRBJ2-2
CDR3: CASSLIQGAAGELFF
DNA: TGTGCCAGCAGCTTGATCCAGGGGGCGGCCGGGGAGCTGTTTTTT

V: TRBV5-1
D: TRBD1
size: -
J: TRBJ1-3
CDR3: CASSAQGAGNTIYF
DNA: TGCGCCAGCAGCGCGCAGGGGGCTGGAAACACCATATATTTT

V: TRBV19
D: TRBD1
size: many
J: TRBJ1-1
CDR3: CASTTTGGTEAFF
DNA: TGTGCCAGTACCACCACAGGGGGCACTGAAGCTTTCTTT

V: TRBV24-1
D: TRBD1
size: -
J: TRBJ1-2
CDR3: CATSDLDRDRGYTF
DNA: TGTGCCACCAGTGACCTTGACAGGGATCGAGGCTACACCTTC

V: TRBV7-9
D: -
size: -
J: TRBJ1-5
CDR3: CASSPDSDSNQPQHF
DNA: TGTGCCAGCAGCCCAGACAGCGATAGCAATCAGCCCCAGCATTTT

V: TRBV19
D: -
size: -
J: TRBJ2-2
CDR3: CASSIVEDFELFF
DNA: TGTGCCAGTAGTATAGTGGAGGACTTCGAGCTGTTTTTT

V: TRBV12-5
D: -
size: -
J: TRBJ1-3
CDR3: CASGLSWGEGTGNTIYF
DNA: TGTGCTAGTGGTTTATCGTGGGGAGAGGGAACTGGAAACACCATATATTTT

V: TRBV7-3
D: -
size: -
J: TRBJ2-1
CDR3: CASSLTRGSYNEQFF
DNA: TGTGCCAGCAGCTTAACCCGGGGTTCCTACAATGAGCAGTTCTTC

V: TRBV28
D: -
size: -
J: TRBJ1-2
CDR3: CASSSGGGWGGYTF
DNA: TGTGCCAGCAGTTCGGGAGGGGGATGGGGTGGCTACACCTTC

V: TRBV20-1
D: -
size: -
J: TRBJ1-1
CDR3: CSASPGALKSTEAFF
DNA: TGCAGTGCTAGTCCAGGGGCCCTTAAGAGCACTGAAGCTTTCTTT

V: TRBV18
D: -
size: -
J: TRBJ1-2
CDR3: CASSSGLVPYGYTF
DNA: TGTGCCAGCTCCTCGGGGTTGGTCCCTTATGGCTACACCTTC

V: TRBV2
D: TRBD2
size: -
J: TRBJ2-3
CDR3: CASSERLAEADTQYF
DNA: TGTGCCAGCAGTGAACGGCTAGCGGAGGCAGATACGCAGTATTTT

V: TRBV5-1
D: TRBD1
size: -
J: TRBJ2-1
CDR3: CASSLAGQGPYNEQFF
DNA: TGCGCCAGCAGCTTGGCCGGACAGGGACCCTACAATGAGCAGTTCTTC

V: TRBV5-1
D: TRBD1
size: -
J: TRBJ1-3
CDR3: CASSLAGQGSSGNTIYF
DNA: TGCGCCAGCAGCTTGGCGGGACAGGGTTCTTCTGGAAACACCATATATTTT